The 27 T cell receptor beta chains below were found in one sample sequenced in a study of radiation and T cells in renal cell carcinoma. Time point here: baseline pretreatment blood. The treatment is: 15 Gy SBRT to primary tumor, nephrectomy 4 weeks later. Measured with immunoSEQ multiplex PCR; TCRdb has only the in-frame clones, and not every one. The repertoire holds 95,000 or so clones, with approximately 86% as singletons. The specimen was blood, collected from a patient whose treatment included radiotherapy and nephrectomy. These receptors were taken from a man in his fifties or sixties with renal cell carcinoma.

As regards this clone: Germline is not matched at one junction end, which may reflect a read error. V and J are TRBV7-7 and TRBJ2-5; 7 bases line up with TRBD2. CDR1 is SSHAT and CDR2 is FNYEAQ in the germline V gene (reference sequence). CDR3 length: 15 amino acids. The CDR3 is CASSLGNGGQETQYF. The CDR3 region has the DNA TGTGCTAGCAGCTTAGGGAACGGGGGGCAAGAGACCCAGTACTTC.

In nucleotides, the CDR3 is TGTGCCAGCTCACCCGCCAGGGAGGGGTACGAGCAGTACTTC. Translation gives CASSPAREGYEQYF. This chain connects TRBV18 to TRBJ2-7; 7 positions match TRBD2. V dropped 3 bases and J dropped 4; count of bases not matched to a gene: 6. The CDR3 is made up of 14 amino acids. Per germline, CDR1 KGHSH and CDR2 LQKENI.

V is TRBV28 and J is TRBJ2-2; 7 positions agree with TRBD2. Germline values: CDR1 MDHEN, CDR2 SYDVKM. The CDR3 covers 14 residues. V was clipped by 2 bases and J by 7 bases; unmatched bases: 4. CDR3 sequence (DNA): TGTGCCAGCAGTTTAGGGGGGGAGATCGGGGAGCTGTTTTTT. Its protein product is CASSLGGEIGELFF. The entire variable domain, with the rest obtained from reference TRBV28 and TRBJ2-2, is as follows: DVKVTQSSRYLVKRTGEKVFLECVQDMDHENMFWYRQDPGLGLRLIYFSYDVKMKEKGDIPEGYSVSREKKERFSLILESASTNQTSMYLCASSLGGEIGELFFGEGSRLTVL.

V gene TRBV20-1 combines with J gene TRBJ1-2; TRBD1 is a possible D gene (5 bases). The CDR3 has 11 residues. CDR1 and CDR2 (germline): DFQATT, SNEGSKA (reference sequence). V lost 5 bases and J lost 4, with 8 bases in between. The CDR3 loop is CSAGDPYGYTF. In nucleotides, the CDR3 is TGCAGTGCTGGGGACCCCTATGGCTACACCTTC.

The chain links TRBV5-5 to TRBJ2-3; no clear D gene. V lost 1 base, J lost 0 bases, and 9 bases lay in between. This CDR3 contains 15 residues. Germline V gene sequence: CDR1 SGHKS, CDR2 YYEKEE (reference sequence). The CDR3, as DNA: TGTGCCAGCAGCTTGTCTTCTTTGAGCACAGATACGCAGTATTTT. Translating it yields CASSLSSLSTDTQYF.

The chain combines TRBV29-1 with TRBJ2-2; 9 nucleotides agree with TRBD1. The CDR3 sequence is 15 residues long. The V gene end was trimmed by 3 bases and the J gene end by 5 bases; junction bases not matched to a gene: 7. Germline CDR1 is SQVTM and CDR2 is ANQGSEA. The CDR3 DNA is TGCAGCGTTGAGAAGGGACAGGGACGAACCGGGGAGCTGTTTTTT. Its translation is CSVEKGQGRTGELFF.

Worth noting for this clone: One end of the junction fails to match germline, which may point to a read error. V gene TRBV2 combines with J gene TRBJ1-2; TRBD1 is a possible D gene (6 bases). This CDR3 spans 12 amino acids. Germline V gene data show CDR1 as SNHLY and CDR2 as FYNNEI. The CDR3 spells CASSLQGAALHF. The CDR3 DNA reads TGTGCCAGCAGTTTACAGGGAGCCGCCCTACACTTC. The whole variable domain, filled in from reference TRBV2 and TRBJ1-2, reads EPEVTQTPSHQVTQMGQEVILRCVPISNHLYFYWYRQILGQKVEFLVSFYNNEISEKSEIFDDQFSVERPDGSNFTLKIRSTKLEDSAMYFCASSLQGAALHFGSGTRLTVV.

The V gene is TRBV9, the J gene TRBJ2-2; D ambiguous. CDR1 is SGDLS, CDR2 YYNGEE, per germline. V gave up 2 bases and J gave up 4 bases, with 0 bases separating them. The CDR3 has 11 amino acids. The CDR3 here is CASSVTGELFF. CDR3 nucleotide sequence: TGTGCCAGCAGCGTCACCGGGGAGCTGTTTTTT.

The chain recombines TRBV9 with TRBJ2-1; D remains unclear. This CDR3 contains 15 residues. Germline loops: CDR1 SGDLS, CDR2 YYNGEE. Trimming removed 4 bases from V and 2 bases from J, with 13 bases in between. The CDR3 here is CASSPEAEAYNEQFF. The CDR3 region has the DNA TGTGCCAGCAGCCCAGAGGCCGAGGCCTACAATGAGCAGTTCTTC.

In this sample, this clone turned up a few times. Compared with germline, one end of the junction differs, possibly owing to a read error. The CDR3 here is CASSQAIWASAAEQYF. As DNA, the CDR3 is TGTGCCAGCAGTCAAGCTATTTGGGCCTCGGCAGCCGAGCAGTACTTC. V is TRBV6-1 and J is TRBJ2-7; the D is unclear. Per germline, CDR1 MNHNS and CDR2 SASEGT. The CDR3 is 16 residues long.

Note on this clone: Germline is not matched at one junction end, which may reflect a read error. Other DNA sequences within the sample encode an identical CDR3. The rearrangement joins TRBV19 to TRBJ1-5, with D maybe TRBD1 (6 bases). The CDR3 has 14 residues. Germline V CDR1 and CDR2: LNHDA, SQIVND (reference sequence). The DNA of the CDR3 is TGTGCCAGTAGTATTACCGGGGGCAACCAGCCCCAGCATTTT. Translated: CASSITGGNQPQHF.

The V and J genes are TRBV15 and TRBJ2-3, with 7 bases lining up with TRBD2. Germline V gives CDR1 LNHNV, CDR2 YYDKDF (reference sequence). Germline trimming cut 8 bases from V and 3 bases from J; bases unmatched to any gene: 11. The CDR3 contains 15 residues. The CDR3 reads CATAEASGNTDTQYF. The DNA of the CDR3 is TGTGCCACCGCGGAGGCCAGCGGGAATACAGATACGCAGTATTTT. Variable domain in full (rest from reference TRBV15 and TRBJ2-3): DAMVIQNPRYQVTQFGKPVTLSCSQTLNHNVMYWYQQKSSQAPKLLFHYYDKDFNNEADTPDNFQSRRPNTSFCFLDIRSPGLGDTAMYLCATAEASGNTDTQYFGPGTRLTVL.

The CDR3 spells CAWSGGPYTQYF. The CDR3 bases are TGTGCCTGGAGTGGGGGGCCGTATACGCAGTATTTT. V usage is TRBV30 and J usage is TRBJ2-3; TRBD1 is a possible D gene (6 bases). In germline, CDR1 is GTSNPN, CDR2 SVGIG (reference sequence). Trimming removed 1 base from V and 7 bases from J, with 9 bases in between. The CDR3 has 12 residues. Full variable domain (outside the CDR3, taken from reference TRBV30 and TRBJ2-3): SQTIHQWPATLVQPVGSPLSLECTVEGTSNPNLYWYRQAAGRGLQLLFYSVGIGQISSEVPQNLSASRPQDRQFILSSKKLLLSDSGFYLCAWSGGPYTQYFGPGTRLTVL.

The V and J genes are TRBV7-3 and TRBJ2-2; TRBD2 matches at 9 bases. The ends lost 5 bases at V and 2 bases at J; junction bases unmatched: 6. Germline V gene data show CDR1 as SGHTA and CDR2 as FQGTGA. This CDR3 has 16 amino acids. CDR3 sequence (DNA): TGTGCCAGCAGCGCGCAGACTAGCGGAAACACCGGGGAGCTGTTTTTT. It is translated as CASSAQTSGNTGELFF.

This clone was recorded only once. The chain combines TRBV27 with TRBJ2-1; 7 bases are shared with TRBD2. CDR1 is MNHEY and CDR2 is SMNVEV in the germline V gene (reference sequence). The J segment lost 3 bases and the V segment lost 3 bases, leaving 2 bases of the junction unmatched. This CDR3 contains 14 residues. CDR3 coding DNA: TGTGCCAGCAGTTTGCGGGAGTTCTACAATGAGCAGTTCTTC. This sequence encodes CASSLREFYNEQFF.

CDR3 amino acids: CSADRGYEQYF. CDR3 DNA sequence: TGCAGTGCCGACAGGGGATACGAGCAGTACTTC. This sequence joins TRBV20-1 and TRBJ2-7; 8 bases agree with TRBD1. The length of the CDR3 is 11 residues. J was trimmed by 4 bases and V by 6 bases; bases with no gene match: 2. Germline V gene data show CDR1 as DFQATT and CDR2 as SNEGSKA (reference sequence).

The chain carries TRBV7-3 and TRBJ2-7; TRBD1 aligns across 9 bases. The CDR3 loop spans 15 amino acids. The V and J ends lost 6 bases and 6 bases, in that order; junction bases with no gene match: 12. Germline CDR1 reads SGHTA; CDR2 reads FQGTGA. The CDR3 DNA follows: TGTGCCAGCAGTTTCTGGCCCGGGACAGGGTTCGAGCAGTACTTC. Translating gives CASSFWPGTGFEQYF.

CDR3 bases: TGTGCCACCCTGGGGCTAGCGGACACAGATACGCAGTATTTT. It yields the protein CATLGLADTDTQYF. The chain employs TRBV10-3 and TRBJ2-3; 7 bases align to TRBD2. The CDR3 runs 14 residues. Germline lookup yields CDR1 ENHRY and CDR2 SYGVKD. J lost 2 bases, V lost 10 bases, and 9 bases had no gene match.

V gene TRBV5-1 combines with J gene TRBJ2-2, with 7 bases fitting TRBD1. V lost 4 bases to trimming and J lost 7 bases; unmatched junction nucleotides: 10. The CDR3 spans 15 residues. Per germline, CDR1 SGHRS and CDR2 YFSETQ. For the CDR3, the DNA is TGCGCCAGCAGCCCAGACAGAGGGGGCAACGGGGAGCTGTTTTTT. It specifies CASSPDRGGNGELFF. The full variable domain, its missing parts supplied by reference TRBV5-1 and TRBJ2-2, is KAGVTQTPRYLIKTRGQQVTLSCSPISGHRSVSWYQQTPGQGLQFLFEYFSETQRNKGNFPGRFSGRQFSNSRSEMNVSTLELGDSALYLCASSPDRGGNGELFFGEGSRLTVL.

J is TRBJ2-2 and V is TRBV10-3; D gene uncertain. The V end was cut by 4 bases, the J end by 0 bases, with 6 bases between. CDR3 size: 14 residues. Per the germline V gene, CDR1 is ENHRY and CDR2 is SYGVKD. The CDR3 DNA reads as TGTGCCATCAGTGGGGTGGCGAACACCGGGGAGCTGTTTTTT. Its translation is CAISGVANTGELFF.

The gene calls are TRBV9 and TRBJ2-3; TRBD2 aligns across 8 bases. CDR3 size: 15 residues. Germline V gene lookup returns CDR1 SGDLS and CDR2 YYNGEE. V was pared by 0 bases and J by 2 bases, with 2 bases of the junction left unmatched. CDR3 residues: CASSVGAGATDTQYF. CDR3 coding DNA: TGTGCCAGCAGCGTAGGAGCGGGAGCCACAGATACGCAGTATTTT.

The genes are TRBV4-3 and TRBJ1-2; D perhaps matches TRBD1 (6 bases). Germline V CDR1 and CDR2: LGHNA, YSLEER. This CDR3 is built from 18 residues. V was shortened by 4 bases and J by 4 bases, with 25 bases between the two germline ends. The CDR3 coding sequence is TGCGCCAGCAGCCTTAAAACAGGGAATGGCATTAGTAGCTATGGCTACACCTTC. Translated: CASSLKTGNGISSYGYTF.

This chain uses TRBV7-6 with TRBJ2-3, with 9 bases aligning to TRBD1. The CDR3 is 13 amino acids. The germline CDR1 and CDR2 sequences are SGHVS and FNYEAQ. J was trimmed by 9 bases and V by 5 bases; bases with no gene match: 6. The CDR3 protein is CASSPGQGDTQYF. As DNA, the CDR3 is TGTGCCAGCAGCCCGGGACAGGGAGACACGCAGTATTTT. The variable domain in full, completed from reference TRBV7-6 and TRBJ2-3, reads GAGVSQSPRYKVTKRGQDVALRCDPISGHVSLYWYRQALGQGPEFLTYFNYEAQQDKSGLPNDRFSAERPEGSISTLTIQRTEQRDSAMYRCASSPGQGDTQYFGPGTRLTVL.

The genes are TRBV30 and TRBJ2-7, with D possibly matching TRBD1 (5 bases). V lost 2 bases, J lost 6 bases, and 23 bases lay in between. The germline CDR1 and CDR2 sequences are GTSNPN and SVGIG (reference sequence). The length of the CDR3 is 16 residues. The CDR3 loop reads CAWSLGWARGPLEQYF. The CDR3 nucleotides are TGTGCCTGGAGTTTGGGTTGGGCTAGGGGTCCCCTCGAGCAGTACTTC.

The genes are TRBV27 and TRBJ1-2; D remains ambiguous. This CDR3 contains 14 residues. V dropped 5 bases and J dropped 2 bases, with 12 bases sitting between them. In germline, CDR1 is MNHEY, CDR2 SMNVEV (reference sequence). CDR3 bases: TGTGCCAGCAGTCCGTATACAGCGAACTATGGCTACACCTTC. Amino acid sequence: CASSPYTANYGYTF.

The chain employs TRBV7-9 and TRBJ1-2, with D tentatively TRBD1 (6 bases). Per germline, CDR1 SEHNR and CDR2 FQNEAQ (reference sequence). The CDR3 is 14 residues long. The V gene lost 5 bases and the J gene lost 3 bases, with 13 bases spanning the gap. CDR3 loop: CASSQGGFDYGYTF. The CDR3, as DNA: TGTGCCAGCAGCCAAGGGGGGTTTGACTATGGCTACACCTTC.

The gene calls are TRBV6-5 and TRBJ1-2; D is undetermined. This CDR3 has 13 residues. CDR1 and CDR2 from the germline V gene are MNHEY and SVGAGI. V lost 2 bases and J lost 5, with 9 bases in between. CDR3 region: CASSYEGRYGYTF. The CDR3 region has the DNA TGTGCCAGCAGTTACGAAGGACGGTATGGCTACACCTTC.